This T cell receptor (beta chain) appears in the sequencing data of a study of graft-versus-host responses after intestinal transplantation. Points on this clone: Its antigen is undetermined.

Study findings and constraints: GvH clonotypes were identified within recipient marrow, with a subset emerging first in ileum or blood.

Method: immunoSEQ multiplex PCR; TCRdb's copy keeps in-frame clones and lacks some. The sample lists around 100,000 clones; about 90% were seen once. The CDR3 has 14 amino acids. The V and J ends lost 4 bases and 6 bases respectively, with 14 bases between them. CDR1 and CDR2 (germline): SGHRS, YFSETQ. The clonotype originates from a human donor who was the organ donor for an intestinal transplant. This specimen was unstimulated CD4+ T cells sorted from spleen or lymph node cells, taken before transplant. The chain has TRBV5-1 and TRBJ2-1, with D possibly matching TRBD1 (6 bases). The CDR3 DNA reads as TGCGCCAGCAGCCCGGCAGGGGCGCCCAATGAGCAGTTCTTC. Protein product: CASSPAGAPNEQFF.